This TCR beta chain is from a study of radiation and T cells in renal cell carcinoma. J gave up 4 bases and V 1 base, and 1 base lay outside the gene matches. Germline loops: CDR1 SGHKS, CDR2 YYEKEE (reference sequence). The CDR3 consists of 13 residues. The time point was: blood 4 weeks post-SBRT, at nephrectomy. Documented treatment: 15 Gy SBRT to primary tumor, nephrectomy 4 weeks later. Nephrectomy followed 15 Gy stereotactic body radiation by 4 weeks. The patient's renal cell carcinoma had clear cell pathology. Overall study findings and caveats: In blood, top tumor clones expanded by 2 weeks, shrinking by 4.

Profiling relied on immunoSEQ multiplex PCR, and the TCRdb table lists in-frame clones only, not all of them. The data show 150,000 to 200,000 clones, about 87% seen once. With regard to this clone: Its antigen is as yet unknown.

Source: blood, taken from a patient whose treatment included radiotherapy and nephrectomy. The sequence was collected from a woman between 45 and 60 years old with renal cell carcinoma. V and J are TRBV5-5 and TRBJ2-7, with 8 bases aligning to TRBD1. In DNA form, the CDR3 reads TGTGCCAGCAGCTTGAGACAGGGGTACGAGCAGTACTTC. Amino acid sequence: CASSLRQGYEQYF.